Each of the 27 T cell receptor beta chains below was sequenced from the same sample in a study of T cells after yellow fever vaccination. One entry per CDR3 protein, called by TCRdb with MiXCR from the 5' RACE reads. Among 300,000 to 450,000 distinct CDR3 sequences, approximately 6% were seen once, and the ten largest hold approximately 15%. Sequenced material: PBMCs, taken 5 days after the yellow fever booster vaccination. The source of these receptors is a man under 40 who received the YFV17D yellow fever vaccine.

This chain uses TRBV4-3 with TRBJ1-2; D not certain. Germline V gene lookup returns CDR1 LGHNA and CDR2 YSLEER. Trimming left V 1 base short and J 0 bases short, with 9 bases between. The CDR3 runs 15 residues. CDR3 sequence reads: CASSQVPESNYGYTF. The CDR3 region has the DNA TGCGCCAGCAGCCAAGTCCCGGAATCTAACTATGGCTACACCTTC.

V usage is TRBV12-3 or TRBV12-4 and J usage is TRBJ2-7; D may be TRBD1 (6 bases). The CDR3 covers 16 residues. The germline V and J ends were trimmed by 4 bases and 2 bases, with 18 bases remaining between them. The CDR3 sequence: CASSSGRGILTYEQYF. CDR3 nucleotides: TGTGCCAGCAGTTCCGGCAGGGGAATCCTCACCTACGAGCAGTACTTC.

This clonotype appeared many times. V is TRBV20-1 and J is TRBJ2-4, with D perhaps given as TRBD1 or TRBD2 (5 bases each). The length of the CDR3 is 15 residues. V lost 0 bases and J lost 1, with 10 bases in between. In germline, CDR1 is DFQATT, CDR2 SNEGSKA (reference sequence). This chain's CDR3 is CSARDLRGAKNIQYF. The CDR3 coding sequence is TGCAGTGCTAGAGACTTACGGGGCGCCAAAAACATTCAGTACTTC.

The rearrangement links TRBV28 to TRBJ2-2; no reliable D call. The V and J ends lost 6 bases and 6 bases respectively, with 11 bases between them. Germline V gene sequence: CDR1 MDHEN, CDR2 SYDVKM. This CDR3 has 13 amino acids. CDR3 amino acids: CASSPVAAGELFF. The CDR3 region has the DNA TGTGCCAGCAGCCCAGTAGCCGCCGGGGAGCTGTTTTTT.

This clonotype was seen repeatedly, ten times or more. The rearrangement uses TRBV15 and TRBJ1-1, with TRBD1 as a possible D gene (5 bases). CDR3 length equals 12 residues. Germline assignment: CDR1 LNHNV and CDR2 YYDKDF (reference sequence). Trimming stripped 8 bases from V and 10 bases from J, with 17 bases between. CDR3 nucleotide sequence: TGTGCCACCTCACAGGAATTTTTAGGAGCTTTCTTT. The encoded protein is CATSQEFLGAFF.

This chain uses TRBV6-1 with TRBJ1-1; D call uncertain. CDR3 length: 16 residues. Between the trimmed V and J ends, which lost 0 bases and 1 base, there was a span of 12 bases. Germline V gives CDR1 MNHNS, CDR2 SASEGT. The CDR3 DNA reads as TGTGCCAGCAGTGAAGCCTTCATCTGGGGGAACACTGAAGCTTTCTTT. The encoded protein is CASSEAFIWGNTEAFF.

This clonotype showed up many times. The rearrangement uses TRBV29-1 and TRBJ2-1; either TRBD1 or TRBD2 may supply D (5 bases each). Trimming removed 4 bases from V and 6 bases from J, with 13 bases in between. The germline CDR1 and CDR2 sequences are SQVTM and ANQGSEA. The CDR3 loop spans 13 amino acids. CDR3 region: CSVVGGTTNEQFF. The DNA for the CDR3 is TGCAGCGTTGTCGGTGGGACCACCAATGAGCAGTTCTTC.

This clonotype came up many times. The chain uses TRBV2 and TRBJ1-5, with unresolved D. The CDR3 is 14 residues long. Germline CDR1 SNHLY, CDR2 FYNNEI. Trimming cost V 11 bases and J 5 bases, with 19 bases left between them. The CDR3 nucleotides are TGTGCCTCCCGTCCGGACGCACTCTATCAGCCCCAGCATTTT. Protein: CASRPDALYQPQHF.

The chain carries TRBV20-1 and TRBJ2-7; 7 bases are shared with TRBD1. With 6 bases clipped from V and 3 bases from J, the junction kept 5 bases outside the gene matches. The CDR3 length is 12 residues. CDR1 is DFQATT and CDR2 is SNEGSKA in the germline V gene (reference sequence). In DNA form, the CDR3 reads TGCAGTGCGAACAGGGGTGACTACGAGCAGTACTTC. Protein sequence: CSANRGDYEQYF.

The rearrangement uses TRBV12-3 or TRBV12-4 and TRBJ2-2; tentative D call: TRBD2 (6 bases). The CDR3 covers 15 residues. V was trimmed by 7 bases and J by 7 bases, leaving 19 bases between them. CDR3 nucleotides: TGTGCCAGCACCCTAGGGACTCAAGGTGGCGGGGAGCTGTTTTTT. As protein: CASTLGTQGGGELFF.

This clonotype was found a few times. This rearrangement joins TRBV18 to TRBJ2-3; D ambiguous. This CDR3 spans 18 amino acids. Germline CDR1 reads KGHSH; CDR2 reads LQKENI. The V gene lost 1 base and the J gene lost 2 bases, with 19 bases spanning the gap. The CDR3 nucleotides are TGTGCCAGCTCACCACAATTGGTGGTAGAGTTATCCACAGATACGCAGTATTTT. Translating it yields CASSPQLVVELSTDTQYF.

This clonotype has ten or more counts. The CDR3 DNA is TGCAGCGTTGAACAAGGAAACGGCGAGCAGTACTTC. Protein sequence: CSVEQGNGEQYF. The J gene is TRBJ2-7, the V gene TRBV29-1; D gene uncertain. V was pared by 2 bases and J by 6 bases, with 11 bases between. This CDR3 is built from 12 residues. The germline V gene has CDR1 SQVTM and CDR2 ANQGSEA.

The rearrangement joins TRBV29-1 to TRBJ1-2, with D hard to call. CDR1 SQVTM and CDR2 ANQGSEA come from the germline V gene. The germline V and J ends were trimmed by 4 bases and 5 bases, with 8 bases remaining between them. The CDR3 sequence is 11 residues long. The CDR3 spells CSVGFEYGYTF. The CDR3 coding sequence is TGCAGCGTTGGCTTTGAGTATGGCTACACCTTC.

In its sample, this clonotype was seen many times. The chain links TRBV7-8 to TRBJ2-7; 9 bases map to TRBD1. This CDR3 spans 17 amino acids. The germline V gene encodes CDR1 SGHVS and CDR2 FQNEAQ. J gave up 6 bases and V 7 bases, and 19 bases lay outside the gene matches. The CDR3 DNA sequence: TGTGCCAGCACCCGGGACAGGGCTGGCTACCCTCTTGCCGAGCAGTACTTC. This sequence encodes CASTRDRAGYPLAEQYF.

This chain links TRBV15 with TRBJ2-5; 10 bases align to TRBD1. In germline, CDR1 is LNHNV, CDR2 YYDKDF (reference sequence). V lost 5 bases and J lost 5; bases outside the gene matches: 8. The CDR3 totals 15 residues. The CDR3 loop reads CATSRQGAAGETQYF. CDR3 DNA sequence: TGTGCCACCAGCCGACAGGGGGCCGCCGGCGAGACCCAGTACTTC. Supplemented by reference TRBV15 and TRBJ2-5, the full variable domain reads DAMVIQNPRYQVTQFGKPVTLSCSQTLNHNVMYWYQQKSSQAPKLLFHYYDKDFNNEADTPDNFQSRRPNTSFCFLDIRSPGLGDTAMYLCATSRQGAAGETQYFGPGTRLLVL.

This clonotype turned up a few times. The gene calls are TRBV7-9 and TRBJ1-2, with TRBD1 identical over 7 bases. Germline CDR1 SEHNR, CDR2 FQNEAQ (reference sequence). J gave up 6 bases and V 5 bases, and 3 bases lay outside the gene matches. This CDR3 has 12 amino acids. CDR3: CASSRTGDGYTF. CDR3 DNA sequence: TGTGCCAGCAGCAGAACAGGGGATGGCTACACCTTC.

This clonotype occurred a few times. The V call is TRBV11-2, the J call TRBJ2-1; 7 bases align to TRBD1. In germline, CDR1 is SGHAT, CDR2 FQNNGV. This CDR3 has 16 amino acids. J gave up 0 bases and V 5 bases, and 7 bases lay outside the gene matches. CDR3 in amino acids: CASSPRQGFSYNEQFF. The CDR3 DNA reads TGTGCCAGCAGCCCTCGACAGGGATTCTCCTACAATGAGCAGTTCTTC. Combining the CDR3 with reference TRBV11-2 and TRBJ2-1 gives the whole variable domain EAGVAQSPRYKIIEKRQSVAFWCNPISGHATLYWYQQILGQGPKLLIQFQNNGVVDDSQLPKDRFSAERLKGVDSTLKIQPAKLEDSAVYLCASSPRQGFSYNEQFFGPGTRLTVL.

This clonotype was seen more than once but under ten times. The chain carries TRBV4-2 and TRBJ2-4; D is ambiguous. V was clipped by 1 base and J by 16 bases, with 23 bases between them. CDR3 size: 15 residues. Germline CDR1 LGHNA, CDR2 YNFKEQ. Here the CDR3 reads CASSQARLRTVGIYF. CDR3 in DNA: TGTGCCAGCAGCCAAGCCCGGCTACGCACCGTGGGGATCTACTTC.

The rearrangement joins TRBV7-6 to TRBJ2-2; D ambiguous. The CDR3 runs to 13 residues. Trimming left V 5 bases short and J 6 bases short, with 10 bases between. Germline V gene sequence: CDR1 SGHVS, CDR2 FNYEAQ. The CDR3 here is CASSLFRAGELFF. CDR3 coding DNA: TGTGCCAGCAGCCTTTTTCGGGCCGGGGAGCTGTTTTTT.

This clonotype came up a few times. V and J are TRBV20-1 and TRBJ2-3; the D call may be TRBD1 or TRBD2 (5 bases each). V was trimmed by 6 bases and J by 2 bases, leaving 24 bases between them. Per the germline V gene, CDR1 is DFQATT and CDR2 is SNEGSKA (reference sequence). The CDR3 has 17 residues. The DNA for the CDR3 is TGCAGTGCCTCCCCCCCCGGGGCTCTCGGCTCCACAGATACGCAGTATTTT. Encoded protein: CSASPPGALGSTDTQYF.

V and J are TRBV25-1 and TRBJ1-4; TRBD1 aligns across 10 bases. Losses at the gene ends were 7 bases for V and 8 bases for J; bases not matched to a gene: 10. This CDR3 spans 15 amino acids. CDR1 and CDR2 from the germline V gene are MGHDK and SYGVNS. The CDR3 DNA sequence: TGTGCCAGCACCCCTAGGGGACAGGGGCCCGAAAAACTGTTTTTT. This encodes CASTPRGQGPEKLFF.

This clonotype appeared many times. J is TRBJ2-7 and V is TRBV9, with a tentative D call TRBD1 (6 bases). Between the trimmed V and J ends, which lost 0 bases and 5 bases, there was a span of 12 bases. The CDR3 runs to 14 residues. Germline loops: CDR1 SGDLS, CDR2 YYNGEE. The CDR3: CASSVGGQSHEQYF. The CDR3 bases are TGTGCCAGCAGCGTAGGAGGACAGTCCCACGAGCAGTACTTC.

The table lists this clonotype with many counts. V usage is TRBV7-2 and J usage is TRBJ2-1; perhaps TRBD2 as D (6 bases). The CDR3 covers 16 residues. Germline V gene sequence: CDR1 SGHTA, CDR2 FQGNSA. V shed 1 base and J shed 7 bases, with 17 bases lying between them. DNA of the CDR3: TGTGCCAGCAGCTTAGAGGGGTCGGGAGTAGGAAATGAGCAGTTCTTC. It specifies CASSLEGSGVGNEQFF.

This chain links TRBV9 with TRBJ1-1, with a tentative D call TRBD1 (5 bases). This CDR3 comprises 14 residues. The germline V gene has CDR1 SGDLS and CDR2 YYNGEE. Trimming took 4 bases from V and 0 from J, leaving 10 bases between them. The CDR3 reads CASSSSRVNTEAFF. The CDR3 DNA reads TGTGCCAGCAGCTCCTCCAGGGTGAACACTGAAGCTTTCTTT.

The chain joins TRBV20-1 to TRBJ2-5; 11 bases are shared with TRBD2. Germline loops: CDR1 DFQATT, CDR2 SNEGSKA (reference sequence). Trimming cost V 3 bases and J 3 bases; bases outside gene matches: 9. The CDR3 has 16 amino acids. The CDR3 region has the DNA TGCAGTGCTAGTGATTCCCCGGGACTAGCGGAAGAGACCCAGTACTTC. This translates into CSASDSPGLAEETQYF.

This clonotype has more than one count but fewer than ten. The chain uses TRBV7-2 and TRBJ2-1; the D is unclear. V was clipped by 2 bases and J by 6 bases, with 11 bases between them. CDR1 is SGHTA, CDR2 FQGNSA, per germline. The CDR3 totals 14 residues. The CDR3 reads CASSLIVFGNEQFF. CDR3 nucleotide sequence: TGTGCCAGCAGCTTAATTGTTTTCGGCAATGAGCAGTTCTTC.

The J gene is TRBJ2-2, the V gene TRBV5-5; TRBD2 is a possible D gene (7 bases). Trimming removed 4 bases at V and 1 base at J, with 14 bases between. Germline V lookup: CDR1 SGHKS, CDR2 YYEKEE (reference sequence). The length of the CDR3 is 16 residues. The CDR3 protein is CASSGGGHLNTGELFF. In nucleotides, the CDR3 is TGTGCCAGCAGCGGGGGGGGCCACTTGAACACCGGGGAGCTGTTTTTT.